The 11 T cell receptor beta chains below were found in one sample sequenced in a study of OX40 agonist ivuxolimab in advanced cancers. The repertoire was sequenced with immunoSEQ multiplex PCR; TCRdb's copy has only in-frame clones and lacks some. The sample lists tens of thousands of clones, 80% to 90% occurring once. The material sequenced was CD4+ or CD8+ T cells sorted from blood, taken in a trial of the OX40 agonist ivuxolimab. These receptors were obtained from an adult with an advanced solid tumor such as melanoma, head and neck, liver or kidney cancer.

The V call is TRBV6-1, the J call TRBJ2-3; D remains ambiguous. Germline assignment: CDR1 MNHNS and CDR2 SASEGT. Trimming stripped 2 bases from V and 4 bases from J, with 16 bases between. The CDR3 totals 16 residues. CDR3 nucleotide sequence: TGTGCCAGCAGTGAATTTGGAAAGAGTATGGCAGATACGCAGTATTTT. It codes for CASSEFGKSMADTQYF.

The chain employs TRBV9 and TRBJ2-1; 8 bases map to TRBD2. Germline-derived CDR1 and CDR2 are SGDLS and YYNGEE. J gave up 0 bases and V 4 bases, and 9 bases lay outside the gene matches. The CDR3 runs to 17 residues. CDR3 amino acids: CASSPWTSLPSYNEQFF. In DNA form, the CDR3 reads TGTGCCAGCAGCCCCTGGACTAGCTTGCCCTCCTACAATGAGCAGTTCTTC.

The chain employs TRBV28 and TRBJ1-2, with TRBD1 matching 12 bases. CDR3 size: 20 residues. The V gene end was trimmed by 4 bases and the J gene end by 0 bases; junction bases not matched to a gene: 15. Germline V lookup: CDR1 MDHEN, CDR2 SYDVKM. The DNA for the CDR3 is TGTGCCAGCAGTTCTCTCCCGGGACAGGGGGCGTCTTATGCTAACTATGGCTACACCTTC. Amino acid sequence: CASSSLPGQGASYANYGYTF.

The V call is TRBV27, the J call TRBJ1-1, with TRBD1 as a possible D gene (6 bases). The V gene lost 2 bases and the J gene lost 1 base, with 8 bases spanning the gap. The CDR3 is 14 amino acids. Germline CDR1 is MNHEY and CDR2 is SMNVEV (reference sequence). The CDR3 reads CASSLTGRNTEAFF. The CDR3 region has the DNA TGTGCCAGCAGTTTAACAGGGCGGAACACTGAAGCTTTCTTT.

This chain links TRBV27 with TRBJ2-7; 7 nucleotides agree with TRBD1. The germline gives CDR1 MNHEY, CDR2 SMNVEV (reference sequence). The CDR3 length is 12 residues. V shed 8 bases and J 2 bases; nucleotides not matched to a gene: 3. Written as DNA, the CDR3 is TGTGCCAGCGGACAGGCCGCCTACGAGCAGTACTTC. Its translation: CASGQAAYEQYF.

This clone was observed a single time. This chain connects TRBV5-1 to TRBJ2-7, with D hard to call. Germline CDR1 and CDR2: SGHRS and YFSETQ. Trimming cost V 4 bases and J 0 bases, with 14 bases left between them. CDR3 length: 15 amino acids. This CDR3 is CASSPGWGFSYEQYF. The CDR3 bases are TGCGCCAGCAGCCCTGGATGGGGTTTCTCCTACGAGCAGTACTTC.

The sample holds one count of this clone. V and J are TRBV5-1 and TRBJ2-1; D might be TRBD2 (6 bases). CDR3 size: 15 residues. Looked up from germline, CDR1 is SGHRS and CDR2 is YFSETQ. Trimming shortened V by 2 bases and J by 4 bases, and 13 bases separated the two germline ends. CDR3 sequence: CASSFYGSGYNEQFF. The CDR3 DNA reads TGCGCCAGCAGCTTCTATGGGAGCGGGTACAATGAGCAGTTCTTC.

The V and J genes are TRBV27 and TRBJ2-3; D not certain. Looked up from germline, CDR1 is MNHEY and CDR2 is SMNVEV (reference sequence). V dropped 6 bases and J dropped 2 bases, with 6 bases sitting between them. The CDR3 is 12 residues long. The CDR3 spells CASSVDTDTQYF. In DNA, the CDR3 is TGTGCCAGCAGCGTGGACACAGATACGCAGTATTTT.

This clone was counted once. The chain recombines TRBV5-4 with TRBJ2-1, with 7 bases matching TRBD2. CDR3 size: 12 residues. The germline V gene encodes CDR1 SGHNT and CDR2 YYREEE (reference sequence). J gave up 7 bases and V 4 bases, and 2 bases lay outside the gene matches. CDR3 coding DNA: TGTGCCAGCAGCCCACTAGCGAATGAGCAGTTCTTC. Amino acid sequence: CASSPLANEQFF.

This chain links TRBV9 with TRBJ2-1; no firm D call. V lost 0 bases and J 7 bases, leaving 14 bases between the germline ends. Germline V lookup: CDR1 SGDLS, CDR2 YYNGEE. CDR3 size: 15 residues. The CDR3, as DNA: TGTGCCAGCAGCGTAGACCCCCGCAGAGGAAATGAGCAGTTCTTC. It encodes CASSVDPRRGNEQFF.

This chain connects TRBV11-2 to TRBJ2-7; either TRBD1 or TRBD2 may fit D (6 bases each). Germline V gives CDR1 SGHAT, CDR2 FQNNGV. This CDR3 comprises 15 residues. V was clipped by 5 bases and J by 0 bases, with 14 bases between them. CDR3 bases: TGTGCCAGCAGCCAATTCGGGGGCTCCTCCTACGAGCAGTACTTC. Residues: CASSQFGGSSYEQYF.